The 22 T cell receptor beta chains given below trace back to one sample, sequenced in a study of CD8+ T cells in alopecia areata. It was cDNA, reverse transcribed from extracted RNA, that served as the sequencing template. Assay used: immunoSEQ multiplex PCR; TCRdb lists only in-frame clones, some missing. In the table there are 170,000 or so clones, 58% of which are singletons. The sample's treatment: oral pan-JAK inhibitor, 5-10 mg twice daily. Sequencing used CD8+ T cells sorted from blood, obtained at week 24, from a patient treated with tofacitinib. Source of these receptors: a human donor with alopecia areata.

This chain links TRBV5-1 with TRBJ2-1; 11 bases are a match to TRBD2. The CDR3 consists of 17 residues. V dropped 0 bases and J dropped 7; count of bases not matched to a gene: 9. The germline V gene encodes CDR1 SGHRS and CDR2 YFSETQ. CDR3 in amino acids: CASSLEASGGNLNEQFF. Here the CDR3 DNA reads TGCGCCAGCAGCTTGGAGGCTAGCGGGGGGAACTTGAATGAGCAGTTCTTC.

The chain is built from TRBV6-1 and TRBJ1-1; D is uncertain. Trimming took 8 bases from V and 5 from J, leaving 12 bases between them. Germline-derived CDR1 and CDR2 are MNHNS and SASEGT. This CDR3 is 12 amino acids long. The CDR3 DNA follows: TGTGCCAGCGAACGGGTGGGAACTGAAGCTTTCTTT. It encodes CASERVGTEAFF.

V usage is TRBV10-3 and J usage is TRBJ2-5; 8 bases fit TRBD2. The CDR3 has 16 amino acids. Germline V gene data show CDR1 as ENHRY and CDR2 as SYGVKD. V lost 3 bases to trimming and J lost 5 bases; unmatched junction nucleotides: 11. The CDR3 loop reads CAISEGSAGAGETQYF. The CDR3 region has the DNA TGTGCCATCAGTGAAGGTTCAGCGGGGGCGGGGGAGACCCAGTACTTC.

The chain is built from TRBV6-5 and TRBJ1-1, with TRBD1 identical over 8 bases. From germline, CDR1 is MNHEY and CDR2 SVGAGI. The CDR3 spans 14 residues. The trim removed 9 bases at V and 0 bases at J, leaving 6 bases unmatched. CDR3 amino acids: CASEDRDLNTEAFF. In nucleotides, the CDR3 is TGTGCCAGTGAGGACAGGGATTTGAACACTGAAGCTTTCTTT.

The genes are TRBV9 and TRBJ2-3, with D unresolved. The CDR3 consists of 14 residues. Trimming pared 6 bases from V and 1 base from J, leaving 12 bases between. CDR1 SGDLS and CDR2 YYNGEE come from the germline V gene. CDR3 region: CASTSGWGTDTQYF. The CDR3 bases are TGTGCCAGCACCTCAGGTTGGGGCACAGATACGCAGTATTTT. Complete variable domain (other parts from reference TRBV9 and TRBJ2-3): DSGVTQTPKHLITATGQRVTLRCSPRSGDLSVYWYQQSLDQGLQFLIQYYNGEERAKGNILERFSAQQFPDLHSELNLSSLELGDSALYFCASTSGWGTDTQYFGPGTRLTVL.

This clone was counted between two and nine times. This chain connects TRBV29-1 to TRBJ2-7; the D is unclear. The CDR3 runs 15 residues. Germline values: CDR1 SQVTM, CDR2 ANQGSEA. V was clipped by 4 bases and J by 2 bases, with 18 bases between them. The CDR3 loop is CSVASNVKDPYEQYF. The CDR3, as DNA: TGCAGCGTTGCCAGTAACGTCAAGGACCCCTACGAGCAGTACTTC.

With respect to this clone: Its ends do not fully match the called genes, so a read error is possible. This rearrangement joins TRBV10-3 to TRBJ2-7; D ambiguous. CDR1 is ENHRY and CDR2 is SYGVKD in the germline V gene. The CDR3 totals 8 residues. CDR3 in DNA: TGTGCCATCAGTGAGGGGGTCTTC. Translation gives CAISEGVF.

The V and J genes are TRBV9 and TRBJ2-5; D may be TRBD2 (6 bases). From germline, CDR1 is SGDLS and CDR2 YYNGEE. CDR3 length: 14 amino acids. The germline V and J ends were trimmed by 4 bases and 7 bases, with 17 bases remaining between them. CDR3 sequence (DNA): TGTGCCAGCAGCCCCTGGACGGAGGGCGGGACCCAGTACTTC. Its protein product is CASSPWTEGGTQYF.

This clone was recorded a few times. The genes are TRBV4-1 and TRBJ2-3, with TRBD1 matching over 8 bases. Per the germline V gene, CDR1 is MGHRA and CDR2 is YSYEKL. The CDR3 has 18 amino acids. V was clipped by 3 bases and J by 0 bases; unmatched bases: 11. The CDR3 DNA reads TGCGCCAGCAGCCATCCCCTTACCCAGGGGGCCAGCACAGATACGCAGTATTTT. The encoded protein is CASSHPLTQGASTDTQYF.

The sample holds a few counts of this clone. The CDR3 coding sequence is TGTGCCAGCAGCTTAGCAGGGGAAGCTTTCTTT. It encodes CASSLAGEAFF. The chain employs TRBV7-9 and TRBJ1-1; D call uncertain. The CDR3 consists of 11 residues. V was clipped by 0 bases and J by 8 bases, with 4 bases between them. Germline CDR1 reads SEHNR; CDR2 reads FQNEAQ (reference sequence).

This clone was observed a few times. V is TRBV30 and J is TRBJ1-2, with D tentatively TRBD1 (5 bases). Germline V CDR1 and CDR2: GTSNPN, SVGIG (reference sequence). V was cut by 3 bases and J by 7 bases, with 15 bases left in between. This CDR3 has 13 amino acids. CDR3 nucleotide sequence: TGTGCCTGGAGCCCCTCGGGGCCTCGTGGCTACACCTTC. Its protein product is CAWSPSGPRGYTF.

The chain recombines TRBV25-1 with TRBJ1-6; a weak D match, TRBD1 (5 bases). Between the trimmed V and J ends, which lost 4 bases and 8 bases, there was a span of 12 bases. In germline, CDR1 is MGHDK, CDR2 SYGVNS. There are 14 residues in the CDR3. CDR3 protein: CASSGAGGYSPLHF. DNA of the CDR3: TGTGCCAGCAGTGGGGCGGGGGGGTATTCACCCCTCCACTTT.

The rearrangement uses TRBV11-2 and TRBJ2-2; D is undetermined. CDR3 length: 15 residues. Germline CDR1 is SGHAT and CDR2 is FQNNGV. The germline V and J ends were trimmed by 2 bases and 6 bases, with 13 bases remaining between them. The CDR3 bases are TGTGCCAGCAGCTTACACGGCACTGAGGCCGGGGAGCTGTTTTTT. It specifies CASSLHGTEAGELFF.

The CDR3 nucleotides read TGTGCCAGCAGTTTATGGGAGCAGGACTATGGCTACACCTTC. This sequence encodes CASSLWEQDYGYTF. The chain combines TRBV27 with TRBJ1-2; D is unresolved. CDR3 size: 14 residues. Trimming removed 1 base at V and 3 bases at J, with 9 bases between. Germline CDR1 MNHEY, CDR2 SMNVEV (reference sequence).

This clone appeared a single time. For the CDR3, the DNA is TGTGCCAGCAGGATGGGCAATCAGCCCCAGCATTTT. Protein: CASRMGNQPQHF. The chain is built from TRBV27 and TRBJ1-5, with no clear D. The germline V and J ends were trimmed by 6 bases and 2 bases, with 5 bases remaining between them. The germline gives CDR1 MNHEY, CDR2 SMNVEV (reference sequence). The CDR3 has 12 amino acids.

This clone came up a few times. The gene calls are TRBV28 and TRBJ2-2; D possibly corresponds to TRBD2 (6 bases). Germline CDR1 reads MDHEN; CDR2 reads SYDVKM. V was cut by 6 bases and J by 7 bases, with 18 bases left in between. The CDR3 length is 15 residues. The CDR3 coding sequence is TGTGCCAGCAGGCCCGACCGTCGAGCGGGCGGGGAGCTGTTTTTT. Encoded protein: CASRPDRRAGGELFF.

The rearrangement joins TRBV6-5 to TRBJ1-2, with a tentative D call TRBD1 (5 bases). The germline V and J ends were trimmed by 0 bases and 1 base, with 9 bases remaining between them. Per the germline V gene, CDR1 is MNHEY and CDR2 is SVGAGI. The CDR3 runs to 15 residues. The CDR3 coding sequence is TGTGCCAGCAGTTACTCGGGGGAGGGTAACTATGGCTACACCTTC. Encoded protein: CASSYSGEGNYGYTF.

The J gene is TRBJ1-2, the V gene TRBV6-4; no definite D call. This CDR3 has 13 amino acids. Per the germline V gene, CDR1 is MRHNA and CDR2 is SNTAGT. V lost 5 bases and J lost 3, with 10 bases in between. The CDR3 is CASSQGEDYGYTF. The CDR3 region has the DNA TGTGCCAGCAGTCAAGGAGAGGACTATGGCTACACCTTC.

The chain employs TRBV23-1 and TRBJ1-2, with D possibly matching TRBD1 (6 bases). TRBV23-1 is sorted into the ORF group, with uncertain function. Trimming removed 10 bases at V and 5 bases at J, with 11 bases between. The CDR3 has 11 residues. CDR3 protein: CAKRQAYGYTF. CDR3 DNA: TGCGCCAAACGACAGGCTTATGGCTACACCTTC.

This chain uses TRBV6-7 with TRBJ2-7; tentatively, D is TRBD1 or TRBD2 (5 bases each). TRBV6-7 is designated an ORF whose function remains uncertain. The CDR3 runs 15 residues. V was shortened by 2 bases and J by 4 bases, with 15 bases between the two germline ends. The CDR3 region is CASSYPSGTRYEQYF. For the CDR3, the DNA is TGTGCCAGCAGTTACCCCTCCGGGACCCGATACGAGCAGTACTTC.

This clone was picked up a small number of times. The chain uses TRBV4-2 and TRBJ1-5; D call uncertain. This CDR3 is 13 amino acids long. V shed 4 bases and J shed 6 bases, with 10 bases lying between them. Germline-derived CDR1 and CDR2 are LGHNA and YNFKEQ. In DNA form, the CDR3 reads TGTGCCAGCAGCCCTTCAGCAGGTCAGCCCCAGCATTTT. Amino acid sequence: CASSPSAGQPQHF.

V is TRBV7-6 and J is TRBJ1-1; D possibly corresponds to TRBD1 (6 bases). This CDR3 has 14 amino acids. Germline V gene data show CDR1 as SGHVS and CDR2 as FNYEAQ. Deletions cut 5 bases from V and 1 base from J, with 11 bases between. CDR3 sequence: CASSDGQKNTEAFF. The CDR3 nucleotides are TGTGCCAGCAGCGATGGACAGAAGAACACTGAAGCTTTCTTT.